A single sample is the source of the 2 T cell receptor beta chains below, sequenced in a study of cytomegalovirus exposure and HLA in healthy donors. Researchers ran the PCR with 60 Vbeta and 13 Jbeta primers. Produced via immunoSEQ multiplex PCR; TCRdb's table is partial and in-frame only. The repertoire holds around 150,000 clones, with 70% to 80% as singletons. Input material: PBMCs. Receptors originate from a man aged 40-50 years in good health and CMV-seronegative.

The chain is built from TRBV29-1 and TRBJ2-2; D gene ambiguous. CDR3 length: 13 amino acids. The germline V gene encodes CDR1 SQVTM and CDR2 ANQGSEA. V was shortened by 5 bases and J by 6 bases, with 13 bases between the two germline ends. The CDR3 bases are TGCAGCGTTTTAGTGCTCGGGTCCGGGGAGCTGTTTTTT. Protein: CSVLVLGSGELFF.

This sequence joins TRBV29-1 and TRBJ2-1, with D unresolved. V dropped 0 bases and J dropped 6 bases, with 6 bases sitting between them. This CDR3 is 12 amino acids long. Germline V gene data show CDR1 as SQVTM and CDR2 as ANQGSEA. The CDR3 here is CSVEEETNEQFF. The CDR3 DNA sequence: TGCAGCGTTGAAGAGGAGACCAATGAGCAGTTCTTC.